These 30 T cell receptor beta chains came from one sample sequenced in a study of blood T cell repertoires in COVID-19. The protocol was immunoSEQ multiplex PCR, while the TCRdb copy is restricted to in-frame clones and leaves out a portion. Of 350,000 to 450,000 clones listed, around 83% are singletons. The sequencing input was PBMCs or T cells enriched from blood (not recorded which). The origin of the receptors is a woman aged 45-65 years who had recovered from COVID-19.

The chain is built from TRBV5-1 and TRBJ2-3; 14 positions match TRBD2. The germline gives CDR1 SGHRS, CDR2 YFSETQ. V dropped 0 bases and J dropped 2; count of bases not matched to a gene: 11. This CDR3 is built from 20 residues. The CDR3 nucleotides read TGCGCCAGCAGCTTGGCGGAAGCCGGGACTAGCGGGAGCCCCACAGATACGCAGTATTTT. This encodes CASSLAEAGTSGSPTDTQYF.

The rearrangement uses TRBV30 and TRBJ1-2, with D perhaps matching TRBD1 (6 bases). Germline loops: CDR1 GTSNPN, CDR2 SVGIG (reference sequence). This CDR3 contains 14 residues. The V and J ends lost 2 bases and 5 bases respectively, with 15 bases between them. The chain's CDR3 is CAWSPTGARYGYTF. DNA of the CDR3: TGTGCCTGGAGTCCGACAGGCGCAAGGTATGGCTACACCTTC.

This chain connects TRBV12-3 or TRBV12-4 to TRBJ2-7; the D gene is possibly TRBD2 (5 bases). This CDR3 region has 12 residues. V was trimmed by 3 bases and J by 7 bases, leaving 10 bases between them. The CDR3 bases are TGTGCCAGCAGTTTTGACCGGGGAGAGCAGTACTTC. This translates into CASSFDRGEQYF.

The chain has TRBV7-2 and TRBJ1-2, with a weak D call TRBD1 (5 bases). Trimming stripped 1 base from V and 4 bases from J, with 16 bases between. This CDR3 comprises 16 residues. CDR1 and CDR2 (germline): SGHTA, FQGNSA. This CDR3 reads CASSLGVQGGIYGYTF. The DNA for the CDR3 is TGTGCCAGCAGCTTAGGGGTTCAGGGCGGAATCTATGGCTACACCTTC.

The chain employs TRBV3-1 (or the pseudogene TRBV3-2) and TRBJ2-1; perhaps TRBD1 as D (5 bases). The CDR3 has 14 residues. Germline loops: CDR1 LGHDT, CDR2 YNNKEL (reference sequence). The ends were cut back, 1 base at V and 6 bases at J, with 10 bases in the middle. In DNA form, the CDR3 reads TGTGCCAGCAGCCAAGGTATAGGGGTCAATGAGCAGTTCTTC. Protein: CASSQGIGVNEQFF.

The chain has TRBV5-4 and TRBJ2-1; D perhaps matches TRBD2 (6 bases). V lost 6 bases to trimming and J lost 4 bases, with 23 bases between them. The CDR3 has 17 amino acids. Looked up from germline, CDR1 is SGHNT and CDR2 is YYREEE (reference sequence). The CDR3 loop is CASKGFSGGDGYNEQFF. The CDR3 coding sequence is TGTGCCAGCAAGGGGTTTAGCGGAGGAGACGGATACAATGAGCAGTTCTTC.

V gene TRBV6-1 combines with J gene TRBJ2-3; TRBD1 is a possible D gene (6 bases). The CDR3 runs to 17 residues. Trimming cost V 2 bases and J 2 bases, with 17 bases left between them. Per the germline V gene, CDR1 is MNHNS and CDR2 is SASEGT. The CDR3 sequence: CASSEMSGRGHTDTQYF. CDR3 sequence (DNA): TGTGCCAGCAGTGAAATGAGCGGCAGGGGCCACACAGATACGCAGTATTTT.

The chain employs TRBV7-2 and TRBJ1-2; D is perhaps TRBD1 (5 bases). The CDR3 is made up of 14 amino acids. CDR1 and CDR2 (germline): SGHTA, FQGNSA. The V end was cut by 0 bases, the J end by 8 bases, with 13 bases between. The CDR3 spells CASSLAQGKQGYTF. The CDR3 DNA reads as TGTGCCAGCAGCTTAGCCCAGGGAAAGCAGGGCTACACCTTC. The full variable domain, its missing parts supplied by reference TRBV7-2 and TRBJ1-2, is GAGVSQSPSNKVTEKGKDVELRCDPISGHTALYWYRQSLGQGLEFLIYFQGNSAPDKSGLPSDRFSAERTGGSVSTLTIQRTQQEDSAVYLCASSLAQGKQGYTFGSGTRLTVV.

J is TRBJ2-1 and V is TRBV3-1 (or the pseudogene TRBV3-2), with D maybe TRBD1 (7 bases). Germline assignment: CDR1 LGHDT and CDR2 YNNKEL (reference sequence). This CDR3 is built from 16 residues. V lost 8 bases and J 3 bases, leaving 20 bases between the germline ends. The CDR3 region is CASLGGGGLRYNEQFF. CDR3 DNA sequence: TGTGCCAGCCTGGGCGGAGGGGGCCTCCGCTACAATGAGCAGTTCTTC.

This clone was detected only a few times. The V gene is TRBV5-1, the J gene TRBJ2-1, with D possibly TRBD2 on 6 matching bases. Germline V CDR1 and CDR2: SGHRS, YFSETQ. The V end lost 3 bases, the J end lost 5 bases, and 18 bases lay between the germline ends. This CDR3 has 16 residues. CDR3 sequence: CASSSTGPGGNNEQFF. CDR3 bases: TGCGCCAGCAGCTCAACCGGGCCTGGCGGGAACAATGAGCAGTTCTTC.

V and J are TRBV2 and TRBJ2-2; maybe TRBD2 (5 bases). CDR3 length equals 14 residues. The ends were cut back, 6 bases at V and 4 bases at J, with 12 bases in the middle. Germline lookup yields CDR1 SNHLY and CDR2 FYNNEI. The DNA for the CDR3 is TGTGCCAGCAGCCTAGAAGAGGGCACCGGGGAGCTGTTTTTT. Its translation is CASSLEEGTGELFF.

This clone was counted once. The gene calls are TRBV5-1 and TRBJ1-2; the match to TRBD1 covers 7 bases. The CDR3 totals 15 residues. Trimming at V came to 2 bases and at J to 2 bases, leaving 6 bases not matched to a gene. Germline CDR1 and CDR2: SGHRS and YFSETQ. CDR3 protein: CASSFGAGGNYGYTF. The CDR3 DNA sequence: TGCGCCAGCAGCTTCGGGGCAGGGGGAAACTATGGCTACACCTTC.

The chain uses TRBV2 and TRBJ2-1, with 11 positions matching TRBD2. The germline V gene has CDR1 SNHLY and CDR2 FYNNEI. The CDR3 is 14 residues long. V dropped 8 bases and J dropped 9; count of bases not matched to a gene: 9. Here the CDR3 reads CASRELAGVAEQFF. The CDR3 coding sequence is TGTGCCAGCCGGGAACTAGCGGGAGTCGCTGAGCAGTTCTTC.

CDR3 nucleotides: TGTGCCAGCAAGGAGGACGCGGGGACAGCAACGATCTATGGCTACACCTTC. Its translation is CASKEDAGTATIYGYTF. The chain is built from TRBV11-2 and TRBJ1-2; the match to TRBD1 covers 7 bases. V lost 7 bases and J lost 4; bases outside the gene matches: 18. The CDR3 sequence is 17 residues long. The germline V gene encodes CDR1 SGHAT and CDR2 FQNNGV.

The chain employs TRBV5-1 and TRBJ2-2; the match to TRBD2 covers 12 bases. Germline V gives CDR1 SGHRS, CDR2 YFSETQ. V lost 2 bases, J lost 5 bases, and 10 bases stayed unmatched. This CDR3 spans 18 amino acids. Here the CDR3 DNA reads TGCGCCAGCAGCTTTTGGACTAGCGGGGTCCGGCAAACCGGGGAGCTGTTTTTT. This encodes CASSFWTSGVRQTGELFF.

The rearrangement uses TRBV9 and TRBJ2-5; D may be TRBD2 (6 bases). This CDR3 spans 14 amino acids. Trimming removed 0 bases at V and 2 bases at J, with 8 bases between. CDR1 is SGDLS and CDR2 is YYNGEE in the germline V gene. In nucleotides, the CDR3 is TGTGCCAGCAGCGTAGGGACTACGCAAGAGACCCAGTACTTC. Encoded protein: CASSVGTTQETQYF.

This clone was observed a handful of times. V and J are TRBV7-9 and TRBJ1-6; D is perhaps TRBD1 (6 bases). V was pared by 1 base and J by 9 bases, with 13 bases between. The CDR3 runs 15 residues. Per germline, CDR1 SEHNR and CDR2 FQNEAQ (reference sequence). DNA of the CDR3: TGTGCCAGCAGCTTAGTCACAGGGATGTCTTCACCCCTCCACTTT. Translating it yields CASSLVTGMSSPLHF.

The chain uses TRBV27 and TRBJ2-7; D is possibly TRBD1 (6 bases). V was cut by 0 bases and J by 2 bases, with 11 bases left in between. The CDR3 covers 15 residues. Germline CDR1 reads MNHEY; CDR2 reads SMNVEV (reference sequence). CDR3 in amino acids: CASSLSKDRTYEQYF. CDR3 bases: TGTGCCAGCAGTTTATCGAAGGACAGAACCTACGAGCAGTACTTC.

The chain uses TRBV10-2 and TRBJ1-1; perhaps TRBD1 as D (5 bases). This CDR3 is 15 amino acids long. V was cut by 5 bases and J by 4 bases, with 17 bases left in between. Germline loops: CDR1 WSHSY, CDR2 SAAADI. The CDR3 DNA is TGCGCCAGCAGTTCCGGGATCCTGGGGGGCACTGAAGCTTTCTTT. Translation gives CASSSGILGGTEAFF.

The chain carries TRBV9 and TRBJ1-5; 10 positions agree with TRBD1. The germline CDR1 and CDR2 sequences are SGDLS and YYNGEE. V dropped 2 bases and J dropped 6; count of bases not matched to a gene: 2. The CDR3 is 14 residues long. The CDR3 nucleotides read TGTGCCAGCAGCGTGACAGGGGGCCGTCAGCCCCAGCATTTT. Its protein product is CASSVTGGRQPQHF.

The J gene is TRBJ1-5, the V gene TRBV3-1 (or the pseudogene TRBV3-2), with TRBD1 as a possible D gene (5 bases). Germline assignment: CDR1 LGHDT and CDR2 YNNKEL (reference sequence). The length of the CDR3 is 13 residues. V gave up 1 base and J gave up 9 bases, with 10 bases separating them. CDR3 in amino acids: CASSQAGMRPQHF. Written as DNA, the CDR3 is TGTGCCAGCAGCCAAGCAGGGATGAGGCCCCAGCATTTT.

V gene TRBV27 combines with J gene TRBJ2-1; the D is unclear. Trimming pared 7 bases from V and 0 bases from J, leaving 10 bases between. This CDR3 contains 14 residues. Germline V gives CDR1 MNHEY, CDR2 SMNVEV (reference sequence). Written as DNA, the CDR3 is TGTGCCAGCAATTGGAGAGGCTCCTACAATGAGCAGTTCTTC. Residues: CASNWRGSYNEQFF.

The chain has TRBV19 and TRBJ1-5; D remains ambiguous. The V and J ends lost 4 bases and 3 bases respectively, with 10 bases between them. CDR1 is LNHDA and CDR2 is SQIVND in the germline V gene (reference sequence). There are 14 residues in the CDR3. The DNA of the CDR3 is TGTGCCAGTAGTACCCAGCGAACCAATCAGCCCCAGCATTTT. Translation gives CASSTQRTNQPQHF.

This rearrangement joins TRBV15 to TRBJ2-5; 7 nucleotides match TRBD2. The CDR3 covers 15 residues. Germline V gene lookup returns CDR1 LNHNV and CDR2 YYDKDF (reference sequence). Germline trimming cut 4 bases from V and 2 bases from J; bases unmatched to any gene: 7. Written as DNA, the CDR3 is TGTGCCACCAGCACCAGCGGGACTTCTCAAGAGACCCAGTACTTC. It is translated as CATSTSGTSQETQYF. The full variable domain, in which reference TRBV15 and TRBJ2-5 provide the parts outside the CDR3, is DAMVIQNPRYQVTQFGKPVTLSCSQTLNHNVMYWYQQKSSQAPKLLFHYYDKDFNNEADTPDNFQSRRPNTSFCFLDIRSPGLGDTAMYLCATSTSGTSQETQYFGPGTRLLVL.

The rearrangement uses TRBV30 and TRBJ2-3; TRBD1 might be the D (6 bases). The germline V and J ends were trimmed by 3 bases and 4 bases, with 14 bases remaining between them. This CDR3 comprises 14 residues. Germline CDR1 GTSNPN, CDR2 SVGIG (reference sequence). The CDR3 region is CAWSWGLTSDTQYF. The CDR3 nucleotides read TGTGCCTGGAGCTGGGGGCTGACCTCAGATACGCAGTATTTT.

This clone has just a few counts. The chain couples TRBV2 to TRBJ1-2; no clear D gene. Germline values: CDR1 SNHLY, CDR2 FYNNEI. V shed 4 bases and J shed 1 base, with 7 bases lying between them. The CDR3 spans 13 residues. This CDR3 reads CASSAGDNYGYTF. CDR3 DNA sequence: TGTGCCAGCAGTGCAGGCGATAACTATGGCTACACCTTC. The whole variable domain, filled in from reference TRBV2 and TRBJ1-2, reads EPEVTQTPSHQVTQMGQEVILRCVPISNHLYFYWYRQILGQKVEFLVSFYNNEISEKSEIFDDQFSVERPDGSNFTLKIRSTKLEDSAMYFCASSAGDNYGYTFGSGTRLTVV.

The rearrangement links TRBV9 to TRBJ2-3, with D unclear. Germline V gene sequence: CDR1 SGDLS, CDR2 YYNGEE. V lost 0 bases, J lost 3 bases, and 11 bases lay in between. The CDR3 contains 15 residues. DNA for the CDR3: TGTGCCAGCAGCGTAGCGGTGGTACCAACAGATACGCAGTATTTT. Residues: CASSVAVVPTDTQYF. Drawing the rest from reference TRBV9 and TRBJ2-3, the complete variable domain is DSGVTQTPKHLITATGQRVTLRCSPRSGDLSVYWYQQSLDQGLQFLIQYYNGEERAKGNILERFSAQQFPDLHSELNLSSLELGDSALYFCASSVAVVPTDTQYFGPGTRLTVL.

This clone was seen a few times. The J gene is TRBJ1-3, the V gene TRBV30; no clear D. Germline CDR1 and CDR2: GTSNPN and SVGIG (reference sequence). The germline V and J ends were trimmed by 3 bases and 3 bases, with 12 bases remaining between them. This CDR3 has 14 amino acids. Here the CDR3 reads CAWSHRRGGNTIYF. In DNA, the CDR3 is TGTGCCTGGAGCCATCGGAGAGGTGGAAACACCATATATTTT.

The rearrangement joins TRBV6-5 to TRBJ2-2, with 7 nucleotides matching TRBD1. The germline gives CDR1 MNHEY, CDR2 SVGAGI. V was clipped by 2 bases and J by 5 bases; unmatched bases: 5. The CDR3 is 15 residues long. Here the CDR3 reads CASSYRNRGTGELFF. The CDR3 DNA sequence: TGTGCCAGCAGTTACAGGAACAGGGGTACCGGGGAGCTGTTTTTT.

This chain joins TRBV6-5 and TRBJ1-1, with D perhaps TRBD1 (5 bases). Germline assignment: CDR1 MNHEY and CDR2 SVGAGI. The CDR3 contains 14 residues. V was clipped by 5 bases and J by 2 bases, with 12 bases between them. As DNA, the CDR3 is TGTGCCAGCAGTAACCAGGGTTCCAACACTGAAGCTTTCTTT. Translated: CASSNQGSNTEAFF.